This TCR beta chain appears in the sequencing data of a study of blood T cells in healthy people across ages. Notes on the study in general: The unknown donor CMV status may have confounded expanded clonotype changes. A strong correlation was found between TCR beta diversity and the percentage of naive T cells.

About this clonotype: Its antigen remains unknown.

The V gene end was trimmed by 5 bases and the J gene end by 8 bases; junction bases not matched to a gene: 6. The CDR3 length is 14 residues. CDR1 and CDR2 (germline): SEHNR, FQNEAQ (reference sequence). Primed by a sample-barcoded 5' primer and a J-beta primer mix, a second PCR proceeded for about 7 to 11 cycles. Via MiXCR, TCRdb re-called the 5' RACE reads, giving one row per CDR3 protein. The repertoire holds roughly 900,000 distinct CDR3 sequences, around 48% seen once, with under 15% in the top ten. Whenever a sample was processed, at least 6.5 million PBMCs were isolated. This TCR was sampled from a man in his thirties or forties in good health. Material for sequencing was blood. The V call is TRBV7-9, the J call TRBJ1-6; 7 bases map to TRBD1. The CDR3 DNA reads as TGTGCCAGCAGCCCTCCGGACAGGCATTCACCCCTCCACTTT. Protein product: CASSPPDRHSPLHF.